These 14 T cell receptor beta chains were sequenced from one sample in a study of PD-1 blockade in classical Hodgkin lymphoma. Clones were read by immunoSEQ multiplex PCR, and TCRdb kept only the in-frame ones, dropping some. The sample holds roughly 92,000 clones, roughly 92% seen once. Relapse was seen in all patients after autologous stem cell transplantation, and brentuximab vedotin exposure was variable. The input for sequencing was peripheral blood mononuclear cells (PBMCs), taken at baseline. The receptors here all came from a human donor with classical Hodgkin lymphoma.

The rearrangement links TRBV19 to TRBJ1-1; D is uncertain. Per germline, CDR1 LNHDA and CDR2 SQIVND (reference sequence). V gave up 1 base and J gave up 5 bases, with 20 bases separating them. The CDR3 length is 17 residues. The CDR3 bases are TGTGCCAGTAGTATAGCTCCGGCCCCCCCGCTCAATACTGAAGCTTTCTTT. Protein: CASSIAPAPPLNTEAFF.

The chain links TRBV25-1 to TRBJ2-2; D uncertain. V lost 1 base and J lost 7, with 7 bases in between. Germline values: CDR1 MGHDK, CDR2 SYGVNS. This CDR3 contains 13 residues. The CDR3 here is CASSEFNYGELFF. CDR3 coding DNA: TGTGCCAGCAGTGAATTCAATTACGGGGAGCTGTTTTTT. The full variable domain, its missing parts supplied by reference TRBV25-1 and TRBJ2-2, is EADIYQTPRYLVIGTGKKITLECSQTMGHDKMYWYQQDPGMELHLIHYSYGVNSTEKGDLSSESTVSRIRTEHFPLTLESARPSHTSQYLCASSEFNYGELFFGEGSRLTVL.

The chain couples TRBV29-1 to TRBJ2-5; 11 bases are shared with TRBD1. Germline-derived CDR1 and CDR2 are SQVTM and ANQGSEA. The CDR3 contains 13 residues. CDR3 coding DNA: TGCAGTGGAGGACAGGGGGCGGGGGAGACCCAGTACTTC. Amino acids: CSGGQGAGETQYF. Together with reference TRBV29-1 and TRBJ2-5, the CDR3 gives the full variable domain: SAVISQKPSRDICQRGTSLTIQCQVDSQVTMMFWYRQQPGQSLTLIATANQGSEATYESGFVIDKFPISRPNLTFSTLTVSNMSPEDSSIYLCSGGQGAGETQYFGPGTRLLVL.

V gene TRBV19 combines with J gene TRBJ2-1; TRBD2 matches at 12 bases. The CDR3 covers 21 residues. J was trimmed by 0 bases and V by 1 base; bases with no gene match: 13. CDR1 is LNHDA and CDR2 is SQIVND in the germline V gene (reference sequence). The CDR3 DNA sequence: TGTGCCAGTAGTATAGGGCTAGCGGGAGGGCACTCGAGAACCTCCTACAATGAGCAGTTCTTC. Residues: CASSIGLAGGHSRTSYNEQFF.

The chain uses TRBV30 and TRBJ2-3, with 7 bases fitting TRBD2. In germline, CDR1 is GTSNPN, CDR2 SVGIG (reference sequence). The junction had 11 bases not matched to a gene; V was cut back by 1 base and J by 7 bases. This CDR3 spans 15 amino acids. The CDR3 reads CAWSEGRGPVYTQYF. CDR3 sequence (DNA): TGTGCCTGGAGTGAGGGGAGGGGCCCCGTCTATACGCAGTATTTT.

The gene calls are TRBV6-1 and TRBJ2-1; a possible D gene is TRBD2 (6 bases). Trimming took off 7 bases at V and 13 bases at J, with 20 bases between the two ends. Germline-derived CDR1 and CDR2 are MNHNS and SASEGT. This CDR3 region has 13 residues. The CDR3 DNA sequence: TGTGCCAGCAATGAGGGCCAGGGACTCCGTCAGTTCTTC. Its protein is CASNEGQGLRQFF.

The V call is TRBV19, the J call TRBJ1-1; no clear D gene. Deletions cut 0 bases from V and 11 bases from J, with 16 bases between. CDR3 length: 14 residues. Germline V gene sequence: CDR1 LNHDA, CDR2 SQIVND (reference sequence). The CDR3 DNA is TGTGCCAGTAGTATAGACGCCTTCGCAATTCACGCTTTCTTT. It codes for CASSIDAFAIHAFF.

The CDR3 region has the DNA TGTGCCAGCAGTGAGTCGAGGGCCGTTGAGACCCAGTACTTC. Translated: CASSESRAVETQYF. The V gene is TRBV25-1, the J gene TRBJ2-5, with a tentative D call TRBD2 (5 bases). Trimming cost V 3 bases and J 5 bases, with 13 bases left between them. The length of the CDR3 is 14 residues. CDR1 and CDR2 (germline): MGHDK, SYGVNS.

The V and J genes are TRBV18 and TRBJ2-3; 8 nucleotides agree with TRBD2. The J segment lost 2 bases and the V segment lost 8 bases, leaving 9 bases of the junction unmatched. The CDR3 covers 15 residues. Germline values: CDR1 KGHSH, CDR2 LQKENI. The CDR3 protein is CASPRPSGHTDTQYF. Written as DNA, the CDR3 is TGTGCCAGCCCCCGTCCTAGCGGGCACACAGATACGCAGTATTTT.

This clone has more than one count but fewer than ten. This CDR3 reads CAWSAGGNTEAFF. The CDR3 region has the DNA TGTGCCTGGAGTGCAGGGGGGAACACTGAAGCTTTCTTT. This chain uses TRBV30 with TRBJ1-1; TRBD1 agrees at 7 bases. Per germline, CDR1 GTSNPN and CDR2 SVGIG (reference sequence). CDR3 size: 13 residues. J gave up 1 base and V 1 base, and 0 bases lay outside the gene matches.

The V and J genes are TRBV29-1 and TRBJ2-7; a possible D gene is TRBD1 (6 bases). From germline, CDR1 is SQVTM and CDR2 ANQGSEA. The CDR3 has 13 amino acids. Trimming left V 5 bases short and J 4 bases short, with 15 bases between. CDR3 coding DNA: TGCAGCGTTAGGGGCAGTAGGGGGTACGAGCAGTACTTC. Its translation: CSVRGSRGYEQYF.

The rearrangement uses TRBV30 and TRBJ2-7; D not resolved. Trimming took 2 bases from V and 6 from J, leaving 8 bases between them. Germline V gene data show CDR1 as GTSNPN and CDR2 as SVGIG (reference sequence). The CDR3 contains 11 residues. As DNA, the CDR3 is TGTGCCTGGAGTATTAGTGCCGAGCAGTACTTC. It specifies CAWSISAEQYF.

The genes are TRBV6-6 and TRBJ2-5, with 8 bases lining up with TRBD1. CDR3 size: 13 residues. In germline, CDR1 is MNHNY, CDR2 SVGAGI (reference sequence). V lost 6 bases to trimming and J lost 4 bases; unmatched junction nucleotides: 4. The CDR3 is CASSRQGPETQYF. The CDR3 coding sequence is TGTGCCAGCAGCCGACAGGGGCCAGAGACCCAGTACTTC.

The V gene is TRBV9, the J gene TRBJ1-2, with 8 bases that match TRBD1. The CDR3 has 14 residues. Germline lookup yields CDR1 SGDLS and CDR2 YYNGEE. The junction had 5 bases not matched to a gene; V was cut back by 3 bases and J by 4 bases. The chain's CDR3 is CASSAGDRSYGYTF. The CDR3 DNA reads TGTGCCAGCAGCGCTGGGGACAGGTCCTATGGCTACACCTTC.